The T cell receptor beta chain under discussion was sequenced for a study of blood T cell repertoires in COVID-19. At the level of the study: Samples taken during acute and convalescent COVID-19 were collected in the United States, Italy and Spain. PBMCs, B-cell-depleted T cells, or T cells were the source of the cDNA or gDNA that made up the material.

In the authors' methods: Nucleated cell counts were estimated from reference gene primer amplification. This table comes from immunoSEQ multiplex PCR, and its TCRdb copy is limited to in-frame clones, with some not included. The V and J calls and the clone size are those of that table, but D and trimming were determined from the DNA. The sample shows 50,000 to 70,000 clones, less than 85% of them seen only once. Germline CDR1 MNHEY, CDR2 SMNVEV (reference sequence). The length of the CDR3 is 13 residues. V lost 2 bases to trimming and J lost 1 base, with 5 bases between them. This chain connects TRBV27 to TRBJ1-1; no definite D call. The sample comprised peripheral blood. The sequence was obtained from a man between 65 and 79 years old with active COVID-19. The DNA of the CDR3 is TGTGCCAGCAGTTTAGGGCAGAACACTGAAGCTTTCTTT. It is translated as CASSLGQNTEAFF.